This TCR beta chain emerged from a study of CD8 T cells in ankylosing spondylitis. V lost 6 bases, J lost 0 bases, and 9 bases lay in between. Germline assignment: CDR1 LGHDT and CDR2 YNNKEL (reference sequence). The CDR3 totals 14 residues. As concerns this clonotype: What it binds is not known.

General study findings and limits: In reactive arthritis synovial fluid and blood, some motif variants had been reported before. Characteristic of ankylosing spondylitis blood, it appeared, was a TCR beta motif comprising eight highly homologous variants. Reportedly, disease-linked clones are significantly enriched in ankylosing spondylitis patients' matched synovial fluid.

For TCR beta, libraries came from quantitative 5'-RACE with molecular barcodes. MiXCR, applied by TCRdb to the 5' RACE reads, yields one record per CDR3 protein. The sample holds under 250,000 distinct CDR3 sequences, roughly a third seen once. The chain is built from TRBV3-1 and TRBJ1-3, with D uncertain. The sequenced sample consisted of blood, either unsorted or a sorted T cell fraction (not recorded which). The receptor comes from a male donor with ankylosing spondylitis or in good health (not recorded which). CDR3 in amino acids: CASRRESSGNTIYF. DNA of the CDR3: TGTGCCAGCAGGAGAGAGAGCTCTGGAAACACCATATATTTT.